This TCR beta chain was captured in a study of shared clonotypes between healthy human individuals. Only Caucasian adults living in Nashville, Tennessee made up the donor group. Partitioning of CD4+ cells yielded a CD45RA+ naive subset and a CD45RA-negative memory subset. Assay used: immunoSEQ multiplex PCR; TCRdb lists only in-frame clones, some missing. The table has 2,500,000 or so clones, over 85% seen once. Points on this clone: Its antigen remains unidentified.

The study, taken as a whole, reports: Clonotypes which were not shared had lower generation probabilities than clonotypes that all four donors shared. A few donors held about 5% of naive CD4 clonotypes in common.

Trimming pared 2 bases from V and 4 bases from J, leaving 5 bases between. Germline CDR1 is ENHRY and CDR2 is SYGVKD. CDR3 length: 12 amino acids. The sequence came from a young man in good health. The sequenced sample was naive CD4+ T cells sorted from blood. Stated subset: CD45RA+ positively selected. V usage is TRBV10-3 and J usage is TRBJ2-5; D gene ambiguous. The CDR3 DNA is TGTGCCATCAGTGAGAGATCAGAGACCCAGTACTTC. It is translated as CAISERSETQYF.